Each of the 23 T cell receptor beta chains below was sequenced from the same sample in a study of T cell repertoires in cytomegalovirus infection. TCRdb re-derived calls from the reads in MiXCR, one entry per CDR3 protein. The sample has 310,000 or so distinct CDR3 sequences, roughly 9.3% seen once. Sequenced material: PBMCs. Receptor source: a human donor in good health (CMV status not recorded). Some clones in this sample may be carry-over from other donors' samples.

This clonotype has a handful of counts. A much larger clone differs by one base, so this may be a read error. This chain links TRBV20-1 with TRBJ2-1, with no clear D. Trimming removed 0 bases at V and 4 bases at J, with 16 bases between. The germline CDR1 and CDR2 sequences are DFQATT and SNEGSKA (reference sequence). The CDR3 loop spans 16 amino acids. CDR3 DNA sequence: TGCAGTGCTAGAGATGGGCAGGTCCACCATTACAATGAGCAGTTCTTC. Protein product: CSARDGQVHHYNEQFF.

This clonotype occurred many times. The rearrangement joins TRBV4-3 to TRBJ1-6, with D unclear. Per germline, CDR1 LGHNA and CDR2 YSLEER. The CDR3 consists of 16 residues. V was cut by 0 bases and J by 1 base, with 7 bases left in between. CDR3 coding DNA: TGCGCCAGCAGCCAAGATCCGGGATCCTATAATTCACCCCTCCACTTT. Translation: CASSQDPGSYNSPLHF.

This clonotype was found many times. The V gene is TRBV20-1, the J gene TRBJ2-1; 9 positions match TRBD1. The CDR3 spans 16 residues. V lost 6 bases to trimming and J lost 4 bases; unmatched junction nucleotides: 13. CDR1 is DFQATT and CDR2 is SNEGSKA in the germline V gene (reference sequence). The CDR3 is CSATGPGTGMYNEQFF. Here the CDR3 DNA reads TGCAGTGCCACGGGACCCGGGACAGGGATGTACAATGAGCAGTTCTTC.

Ten or more counts support this clonotype. The rearrangement uses TRBV28 and TRBJ2-7; D unclear. Per germline, CDR1 MDHEN and CDR2 SYDVKM. V lost 2 bases, J lost 3 bases, and 8 bases lay in between. The CDR3 runs 13 residues. The CDR3 loop is CASSLGRFYEQYV. For the CDR3, the DNA is TGTGCCAGCAGTTTAGGCCGATTCTACGAGCAGTACGTC.

This clonotype came up many times. This chain joins TRBV28 and TRBJ2-7, with a weak D call TRBD2 (6 bases). The CDR3 totals 14 residues. CDR1 is MDHEN and CDR2 is SYDVKM in the germline V gene. Trimming left V 6 bases short and J 3 bases short, with 15 bases between. The CDR3 protein is CASRASGGDYEQYV. For the CDR3, the DNA is TGTGCCAGCAGGGCTAGTGGAGGGGACTACGAGCAGTACGTC.

This clonotype was recorded many times. The V and J genes are TRBV15 and TRBJ1-3; no reliable D call. V was pared by 0 bases and J by 0 bases, with 21 bases between. Per the germline V gene, CDR1 is LNHNV and CDR2 is YYDKDF (reference sequence). This CDR3 contains 20 residues. The CDR3 region has the DNA TGTGCCACCAGCAGAGATTATGCGTCGACCCATCGGAGCTCTGGAAACACCATATATTTT. This gives the protein CATSRDYASTHRSSGNTIYF.

The chain uses TRBV28 and TRBJ2-5; D might be TRBD2 (6 bases). Germline values: CDR1 MDHEN, CDR2 SYDVKM. This CDR3 has 15 amino acids. The V and J ends lost 2 bases and 2 bases respectively, with 12 bases between them. The DNA for the CDR3 is TGTGCCAGCAGTTTAAGCCTAGCGTTACAAGAGACCCAGTACTTC. Translated: CASSLSLALQETQYF.

This clonotype was observed at least ten times. DNA for the CDR3: TGTGCCAGCAGTCCACTTGGGACAAATAGCAATCAGCCCCAGCATTTT. Translated, it gives CASSPLGTNSNQPQHF. The chain couples TRBV7-6 to TRBJ1-5, with a weak D call TRBD1 (6 bases). This CDR3 region has 16 residues. The germline V gene has CDR1 SGHVS and CDR2 FNYEAQ. Trimming stripped 6 bases from V and 0 bases from J, with 15 bases between.

The genes are TRBV20-1 and TRBJ2-3; 14 bases agree with TRBD2. The CDR3 covers 16 residues. In germline, CDR1 is DFQATT, CDR2 SNEGSKA (reference sequence). With V trimmed by 3 bases and J by 4 bases, 6 bases remained unmatched. The CDR3 region has the DNA TGCAGTGCTAGTCAATTGGGACTAGCGGGGGCAGATACGCAGTATTTT. This codes for CSASQLGLAGADTQYF.

This clonotype was counted many times. The V call is TRBV10-3, the J call TRBJ1-2, with 9 bases that match TRBD1. The CDR3 totals 14 residues. Losses at the gene ends were 5 bases for V and 5 bases for J; bases not matched to a gene: 6. Germline loops: CDR1 ENHRY, CDR2 SYGVKD. CDR3 sequence (DNA): TGTGCCATCAGTCAGGGACAGGGATCTTATGGCTACACCTTC. Translated, it gives CAISQGQGSYGYTF.

At least ten counts were recorded for this clonotype. The gene calls are TRBV20-1 and TRBJ2-2; D unclear. CDR1 and CDR2 from the germline V gene are DFQATT and SNEGSKA (reference sequence). The CDR3 extends over 16 amino acids. V lost 2 bases, J lost 6 bases, and 19 bases lay in between. CDR3 loop: CSARPELREIPGELFF. The CDR3 region has the DNA TGCAGTGCTAGACCCGAATTGCGAGAAATCCCCGGGGAGCTGTTTTTT.

The rearrangement uses TRBV20-1 and TRBJ2-3; 8 positions match TRBD2. From germline, CDR1 is DFQATT and CDR2 SNEGSKA (reference sequence). The CDR3 is made up of 15 amino acids. The V and J ends lost 5 bases and 2 bases, in that order; junction bases with no gene match: 9. As DNA, the CDR3 is TGCAGTGCTCAAGCAGGCGGGGGGTACACAGATACGCAGTATTTT. Translated: CSAQAGGGYTDTQYF.

This clonotype was counted ten times or more. The CDR3 reads CSASPGGNNQPQHF. The DNA for the CDR3 is TGCAGTGCCTCGCCCGGGGGAAATAATCAGCCCCAGCATTTT. The J gene is TRBJ1-5, the V gene TRBV20-1; a possible D gene is TRBD1 (5 bases). CDR3 length: 14 residues. CDR1 is DFQATT and CDR2 is SNEGSKA in the germline V gene (reference sequence). V was cut by 6 bases and J by 4 bases, with 16 bases left in between.

The V call is TRBV7-9, the J call TRBJ1-1; D is undetermined. V shed 5 bases and J shed 5 bases, with 12 bases lying between them. The CDR3 extends over 13 amino acids. Germline V lookup: CDR1 SEHNR, CDR2 FQNEAQ (reference sequence). In DNA form, the CDR3 reads TGTGCCAGCAGCCCTGTGCTAGGGACTGAAGCTTTCTTT. The encoded protein is CASSPVLGTEAFF. Together with reference TRBV7-9 and TRBJ1-1, the CDR3 gives the full variable domain: DTGVSQNPRHKITKRGQNVTFRCDPISEHNRLYWYRQTLGQGPEFLTYFQNEAQLEKSRLLSDRFSAERPKGSFSTLEIQRTEQGDSAMYLCASSPVLGTEAFFGQGTRLTVV.

This clonotype has ten or more counts. This chain uses TRBV7-6 with TRBJ2-1; D is uncertain. The CDR3 loop spans 13 amino acids. The germline CDR1 and CDR2 sequences are SGHVS and FNYEAQ. Trimming left V 5 bases short and J 7 bases short, with 12 bases between. CDR3: CASSNRLGNEQFF. CDR3 bases: TGTGCCAGCAGCAATCGACTCGGGAATGAGCAGTTCTTC.

The chain recombines TRBV20-1 with TRBJ1-6; D is possibly TRBD1 (5 bases). From germline, CDR1 is DFQATT and CDR2 SNEGSKA (reference sequence). The ends were cut back, 6 bases at V and 5 bases at J, with 11 bases in the middle. The CDR3 is 13 residues long. In DNA, the CDR3 is TGCAGTGCAGCCAGGGCGAATAATTCACCCCTCCACTTT. It translates to CSAARANNSPLHF.

Ten or more counts support this clonotype. V gene TRBV6-1 combines with J gene TRBJ1-2; D is possibly TRBD1 (6 bases). The length of the CDR3 is 12 residues. Germline V gene sequence: CDR1 MNHNS, CDR2 SASEGT. The V end was cut by 6 bases, the J end by 6 bases, with 11 bases between. The CDR3 spells CASRTGTDGYTF. The CDR3 bases are TGTGCCAGCAGAACAGGGACGGATGGCTACACCTTC.

This clonotype was found many times. This rearrangement joins TRBV25-1 to TRBJ1-1, with D unclear. V was shortened by 7 bases and J by 1 base, with 13 bases between the two germline ends. The CDR3 is 14 amino acids. Per the germline V gene, CDR1 is MGHDK and CDR2 is SYGVNS. The CDR3 sequence is CASTAGGWNTEAFF. In DNA, the CDR3 is TGTGCCAGCACCGCCGGAGGTTGGAACACTGAAGCTTTCTTT.

This clonotype was counted at least ten times. The chain couples TRBV7-2 to TRBJ2-7; a weak D match, TRBD1 (5 bases). From germline, CDR1 is SGHTA and CDR2 FQGNSA. The V gene lost 3 bases and the J gene lost 2 bases, with 11 bases spanning the gap. The CDR3 extends over 14 amino acids. The CDR3 coding sequence is TGTGCCAGCAGCTTGACAGACCTTACCTACGAGCAGTACGTC. Its translation: CASSLTDLTYEQYV.

This clonotype was observed at least ten times. V usage is TRBV28 and J usage is TRBJ1-2; D unresolved. The V end was cut by 3 bases, the J end by 4 bases, with 6 bases between. The CDR3 has 12 amino acids. Looked up from germline, CDR1 is MDHEN and CDR2 is SYDVKM. CDR3 amino acids: CASSLKFYGYTF. The CDR3 DNA sequence: TGTGCCAGCAGTTTGAAGTTCTATGGCTACACCTTC.

This clonotype was seen more than once but under ten times. V and J are TRBV20-1 and TRBJ2-3, with D possibly matching TRBD2 (5 bases). The CDR3 has 13 amino acids. The V gene lost 6 bases and the J gene lost 1 base, with 11 bases spanning the gap. Germline lookup yields CDR1 DFQATT and CDR2 SNEGSKA (reference sequence). CDR3 sequence reads: CSASDGGTDTQYF. The CDR3 region has the DNA TGCAGTGCCTCGGACGGGGGCACAGATACGCAGTATTTT.

This clonotype was counted ten times or more. The V call is TRBV28, the J call TRBJ1-5, with 7 bases matching TRBD1. CDR1 MDHEN and CDR2 SYDVKM come from the germline V gene. CDR3 size: 15 residues. Unmatched junction bases numbered 4, after V lost 5 bases and J lost 0 bases. This CDR3 reads CASSPGQASNQPQHF. Here the CDR3 DNA reads TGTGCCAGCAGTCCCGGACAGGCTAGCAATCAGCCCCAGCATTTT.

In its sample, this clonotype was seen a few times. The rearrangement links TRBV7-9 to TRBJ1-2, with D possibly TRBD1 on 6 matching bases. The CDR3 is made up of 16 amino acids. CDR1 SEHNR and CDR2 FQNEAQ come from the germline V gene (reference sequence). V was clipped by 1 base and J by 5 bases, with 17 bases between them. CDR3 amino acids: CASSLGQARLGYGYTF. The CDR3 nucleotides read TGTGCCAGCAGCTTAGGACAGGCTCGCCTCGGTTATGGCTACACCTTC.